A selection of T cell receptor beta chains follows, all from one sample in a study of cytomegalovirus exposure and HLA in healthy donors. Some clones are missing from TCRdb's copy, which holds only in-frame ones; the method was immunoSEQ multiplex PCR. The sample holds around 170,000 clones, about 77% seen once. The source material was PBMCs. The origin of the receptors is a man aged 60 to 75 in good health and CMV-seronegative. The CDR3 runs from the conserved cysteine through the conserved F or W. D genes are given only for firm matches. Not every row has a clone size; where given, it reads once, few, many or a size class.

abundance	d_gene	j_gene	v_gene	CDR3nt	CDR3aa
few	NA	TRBJ1-5	TRBV6-1	TGTGCCAGCAGCATAAACTCGGGGCAGCCCCAGCATTTT	CASSINSGQPQHF
NA	TRBD2	TRBJ2-2	TRBV19	TGTGCCAGTAGTAGGGGGGGAGGAAACACCGGGGAGCTGTTTTTT	CASSRGGGNTGELFF
NA	TRBD1	TRBJ2-3	TRBV7-9	TGTGCCAGCAGCCCGGAGAGTAGGGACAGGCAGTATTTT	CASSPESRDRQYF
few	NA	TRBJ2-5	TRBV10-1	TGCGCCAGCAGTGAGTCGAGCTCCCTGGAGACCCAGTACTTC	CASSESSSLETQYF
NA	TRBD1	TRBJ1-2	TRBV30	TGTGCCTGGACAGGGGGCGTTGGCTACACCTTC	CAWTGGVGYTF
NA	TRBD1	TRBJ1-5	TRBV10-3	TGTGCCATCAGTGGGACAGGAGACAATCAGCCCCAGCATTTT	CAISGTGDNQPQHF
NA	TRBD2	TRBJ2-7	TRBV11-2	TGTGCCAGCAGGCTAGCGGGGTCCTACGAGCAGTACTTC	CASRLAGSYEQYF
NA	NA	TRBJ1-2	TRBV6-5	TGTGCCAGCAGCCCGGCGCGCGGGGCCGGAGGCTACACCTTC	CASSPARGAGGYTF
few	NA	TRBJ2-1	TRBV5-1	TGCGCCAGCAGCTTGGTAGAGTCCAATGAGCAGTTCTTC	CASSLVESNEQFF
NA	NA	TRBJ2-7	TRBV6-1	TGTGCCAGCAGTGAAGCGCAGGGAGGCTACGAGCAGTACTTC	CASSEAQGGYEQYF
NA	TRBD1	TRBJ1-6	TRBV4-3	TGCGCCAGCAGCCAAGGACAGGGCCTTAATTCACCCCTCCACTTT	CASSQGQGLNSPLHF
few	TRBD1	TRBJ1-4	TRBV10-3	TGTGCCATCAGTGAGGACAGGGGTGAAAAACTGTTTTTT	CAISEDRGEKLFF
NA	TRBD1	TRBJ1-3	TRBV11-2	TGTGCCAGCAGCTTAGGACAGGGGTGGAACACCATATATTTT	CASSLGQGWNTIYF
NA	NA	TRBJ1-2	TRBV19	TGTGCCAGTAGTACGACCGGGACACTCCCACATTGGGGCTACACCTTC	CASSTTGTLPHWGYTF
NA	NA	TRBJ2-4	TRBV10-2	TGCGCCAGCAGTGAATACAGTATGGGCAAAAACATTCAGTACTTC	CASSEYSMGKNIQYF
few	TRBD2	TRBJ2-5	TRBV5-1	TGCGCCAGCAGCTTGGTCTCTAGCGGTTTCGGAGGAGAGACCCAGTACTTC	CASSLVSSGFGGETQYF
few	TRBD2	TRBJ2-5	TRBV6-1	TGTGCCAGCAGTGAGGGGGGGTGGAGGACCCAGTACTTC	CASSEGGWRTQYF
NA	NA	TRBJ2-5	TRBV5-1	TGCGCCAGCAGCCTACTAAGCTTTCGGGAGACCCAGTACTTC	CASSLLSFRETQYF
NA	NA	TRBJ2-1	TRBV6-1	TGTGCCAGCAGCCCCGGGTACAATGAGCAGTTCTTC	CASSPGYNEQFF
NA	NA	TRBJ2-1	TRBV7-2	TGTGCCAGCAGCTTAGCGCTTTCAGAAAATGAGCAGTTCTTC	CASSLALSENEQFF
NA	NA	TRBJ2-2	TRBV19	TGTGCCAGTAGTATACCTATACTGGCGAACACCGGGGAGCTGTTTTTT	CASSIPILANTGELFF
NA	NA	TRBJ2-5	TRBV7-9	TGTGCCAGCAGCTTCTGGGCAGCCCTAAGGGAGACCCAGTACTTC	CASSFWAALRETQYF
NA	NA	TRBJ1-4	TRBV7-2	TGTGCCAGCAGCCCCCGGGATTTAGCTAATGAAAAACTGTTTTTT	CASSPRDLANEKLFF
NA	TRBD1	TRBJ1-5	TRBV28	TGTGCCAGCAGTTTAATGGGGGGACAGCCCCAGAATTTT	CASSLMGGQPQNF
NA	NA	TRBJ1-2	TRBV5-4	TGTGCCAGCAGCTCCTTGGGGCTCACCTATGGCTACACCTTC	CASSSLGLTYGYTF
NA	NA	TRBJ2-7	TRBV5-1	TGCGCCAGCAGCTTGGACGGCGGGGCTACCTCCTACGAGCAGTACTTC	CASSLDGGATSYEQYF
NA	TRBD2	TRBJ2-5	TRBV2	TGTGCCAGCCTAGCGGGGGGGGGAGAGACCCAGTACTTC	CASLAGGGETQYF
few	TRBD1	TRBJ2-7	TRBV4-1	TGCGCCAGCAGCCAAGAGGGACAGGGGCGGGAGCAGTACTTC	CASSQEGQGREQYF
NA	NA	TRBJ1-5	TRBV5-6	TGTGCCAGCACCAAGGTCGGACTGCGCAATCAGCCCCAGCATTTT	CASTKVGLRNQPQHF
NA	TRBD1	TRBJ1-2	TRBV6-1	TGTGCCAGCAGACCTGGACAGGGTTATGGCTACACCTTC	CASRPGQGYGYTF
NA	TRBD2	TRBJ2-1	TRBV4-1	TGCGCCAGCAGCCAAGATTCGTTGGGGGGAGGGCTCTACAATGAGCAGTTCTTC	CASSQDSLGGGLYNEQFF
NA	NA	TRBJ1-1	TRBV5-6	TGTGCCAGCAGTAGATGGAACACTGAAGCTTTCTTT	CASSRWNTEAFF
once	TRBD1	TRBJ2-7	TRBV5-4	TGTGCCAGCAGCTGGGGACAGGGCCGATCCTACGAGCAGTACTTC	CASSWGQGRSYEQYF
NA	NA	TRBJ2-2	TRBV9	TGTGCCAGCAGCGTAGGCCCAGTGAACACCGGGGAGCTGTTTTTT	CASSVGPVNTGELFF
NA	NA	TRBJ1-3	TRBV7-2	TGTGCCAGCAGCTTAGCCCGGACAGATGGAAACACCATATATTTT	CASSLARTDGNTIYF
NA	NA	TRBJ1-1	TRBV5-1	TGCGCCAGCACCTCAACCCAGGGAAGACCGAACACTGAAGCTTTCTTT	CASTSTQGRPNTEAFF
NA	NA	TRBJ2-7	TRBV5-1	TGCGCCAGCAGCTTACCGGGCTACGAGCAGTACTTC	CASSLPGYEQYF
NA	NA	TRBJ2-3	TRBV11-2	TGTGCCAGCACCCCAAACAGGGCTTTTAGCACAGATACGCAGTATTTT	CASTPNRAFSTDTQYF
NA	NA	TRBJ1-1	TRBV29-1	TGCAGCGCCCGCCAGGGCGTGAACACTGAAGCTTTCTTT	CSARQGVNTEAFF
NA	NA	TRBJ2-2	TRBV5-6	TGTGCCAGCAGCTTGGCACATCATAGCGGGACAGTACGTACCGGGGAGCTGTTTTTT	CASSLAHHSGTVRTGELFF
NA	TRBD1	TRBJ2-3	TRBV28	TGTGCCAGCAGTTTTGAATGGACAGGGGGCCCAGATACGCAGTATTTT	CASSFEWTGGPDTQYF
NA	NA	TRBJ1-5	TRBV5-8	TGTGCCAGCACCCTAGGAGGGGTTAGCAATCAGCCCCAGCATTTT	CASTLGGVSNQPQHF
once	TRBD1	TRBJ2-2	TRBV2	TGTGCCAGCATCCCAGGGGGCGGCGGGGAGCTGTTTTTT	CASIPGGGGELFF
NA	TRBD1	TRBJ1-2	TRBV29-1	TGCAGCGTTCTCCGGGACAGGGGCCACACCTTC	CSVLRDRGHTF